The rows below give T cell receptor beta chains drawn from one sample of a study of blood T cell repertoires in COVID-19. Data came from immunoSEQ multiplex PCR; TCRdb stores just in-frame clones and leaves some out. This sample yields 190,000 or so clones, of which about 83% are seen a single time; approximately 6.2% belongs to the top ten. The sample taken for sequencing was peripheral blood. All receptors derive from a man between 60 and 75 years old who had recovered from COVID-19. Both conserved end residues are part of each CDR3. D genes are given only for firm matches. Where a row states a size, it is once, few, many or the class of an expanded clone; other rows omit it.

V	D	size	J	DNA	CDR3
TRBV9	-	few	TRBJ1-1	TGTGCCAGCTTTGAGTCCAAACCGAATCCTTACACTGAAGCTTTCTTT	CASFESKPNPYTEAFF
TRBV5-1	-	-	TRBJ2-7	TGCGCCAGCAGCTTGGATAGCGAGCAGTACTTC	CASSLDSEQYF
TRBV19	-	-	TRBJ2-3	TGTGCCAGTAGCAGAAGGGCTAGGTTTGAGGGAATAGATACGCAGTATTTT	CASSRRARFEGIDTQYF
TRBV7-3	-	-	TRBJ1-1	TGTGCCAGCAGCTTAAACAACAGGGCTGAAGCTTTCTTT	CASSLNNRAEAFF
TRBV28	TRBD1	once	TRBJ1-2	TGTGCCAGCAGCCCCTCCCGGACAGGGACCTATGGCTACACCTTC	CASSPSRTGTYGYTF
TRBV11-3	TRBD2	-	TRBJ2-3	TGTGCCAGCAGCTTAGCCCCTTTAGCGGGAGGGACAGATACGCAGTATTTT	CASSLAPLAGGTDTQYF
TRBV12-5	-	-	TRBJ1-1	TGTGCTAGTGGTGCGGACTCTGCAGAAGCTTTCTTT	CASGADSAEAFF
TRBV30	-	-	TRBJ2-5	TGTGCCTGGAGCGGGGGTAGGGGGGGAGAGACCCAGTACTTC	CAWSGGRGGETQYF
TRBV7-2	TRBD2	-	TRBJ2-7	TGTGCCAGCAGCCGTAGCGGGGGCCCCTACGAGCAGTACTTC	CASSRSGGPYEQYF
TRBV2	TRBD2	-	TRBJ2-5	TGTGCCAGCGCAGTCAGCGGGAGGGGCTGGGGAGAGACCCAGTACTTC	CASAVSGRGWGETQYF
TRBV27	TRBD1	-	TRBJ1-1	TGTGCCAGCAGACTAAACAGGGGCACCGTTAACACTGAAGCTTTCTTT	CASRLNRGTVNTEAFF
TRBV5-4	-	-	TRBJ1-4	TGTGCCAGCAGCCGCGCCGCGGGGTCAACTAATGAAAAACTGTTTTTT	CASSRAAGSTNEKLFF
TRBV30	-	-	TRBJ2-2	TGTGCCTTGCGTGAGGAAGCGCCCAGGCTGTTTTTT	CALREEAPRLFF
TRBV18	-	-	TRBJ1-1	TGTGCCAGCTCACCATTGGGGGCCACTGAAGCTTTCTTT	CASSPLGATEAFF
TRBV28	-	-	TRBJ1-5	TGTGCCAGCACCCAGGGGCTTAGCAATCAGCCCCAGCATTTT	CASTQGLSNQPQHF
TRBV4-1	-	-	TRBJ1-6	TGCGCCAGCAGCCAAGATGCCGAACAGTATAATTCACCCCTCCACTTT	CASSQDAEQYNSPLHF
TRBV27	TRBD2	few	TRBJ2-7	TGTGCCAGCAGTCTAAGGGCCGGGGGGGTCGCCTACGAGCAGTACTTC	CASSLRAGGVAYEQYF
TRBV9	TRBD1	-	TRBJ1-4	TGTGCCAGCAGCGTAGCTGGGGGACAGGGAGGTGAAAAACTGTTTTTT	CASSVAGGQGGEKLFF
TRBV10-2	-	-	TRBJ2-1	TGCGCCAGCAGTGAGTTAGGGGGAACAGGGAATGAGCAGTTCTTC	CASSELGGTGNEQFF
TRBV5-5	-	-	TRBJ2-3	TGTGCCAGCACCTTACCGTGGGGGGACGGCACAGATACGCAGTATTTT	CASTLPWGDGTDTQYF
TRBV27	-	once	TRBJ1-2	TGTGCCAGCAGTTTACAGGGGTCGGGGTTTTCCTATGGCTACACCTTC	CASSLQGSGFSYGYTF
TRBV19	-	-	TRBJ1-1	TGTGCCAGTAGTATATGGAGCACTGAAGCTTTCTTT	CASSIWSTEAFF
TRBV9	TRBD2	once	TRBJ2-2	TGTGCCAGCAGCGTAGGACTAGCGGGGGGTCCTGACACCGGGGAGCTGTTTTTT	CASSVGLAGGPDTGELFF
TRBV11-2	TRBD1	-	TRBJ2-3	TGTGCCAGCAGTCCGGGACAGGGCTCAGATACGCAGTATTTT	CASSPGQGSDTQYF
TRBV6-5	TRBD1	-	TRBJ2-3	TGTGCCAGCAGTTACGGGACAGGGGGTCACACAGATACGCAGTATTTT	CASSYGTGGHTDTQYF
TRBV5-1	TRBD1	-	TRBJ2-7	TGCGCCAGCAGCCCAGACAGGGTCTCCTACGAGCAGTACTTC	CASSPDRVSYEQYF
TRBV27	-	-	TRBJ2-7	TGTGCCAGCAGTTTATCCCCTCCCTACGAGCAGTACTTC	CASSLSPPYEQYF
TRBV28	TRBD2	-	TRBJ2-1	TGTGCCAGCGGGGGACTAGCGGGAGGATATTCCGGCGGAAATGAGCAGTTCTTC	CASGGLAGGYSGGNEQFF
TRBV19	-	-	TRBJ1-5	TGTGCCAGTAGTATGCCGCGCTACAATCAGCCCCAGCATTTT	CASSMPRYNQPQHF
TRBV27	-	-	TRBJ1-4	TGTGCCAGCAGTCTACCCGGGGGAAAACTGTTTTTT	CASSLPGGKLFF
TRBV7-6	TRBD1	-	TRBJ2-7	TGTGCCAGCAGCTTAACGGGTTCCGGGACAGGGACCTACGAGCAGTACTTC	CASSLTGSGTGTYEQYF
TRBV2	TRBD1	-	TRBJ2-7	TGTGCCAGCAGTGAACATTTGGGACAGGGGGCGGTCGAGCAGTACTTC	CASSEHLGQGAVEQYF
TRBV30	-	-	TRBJ1-4	TGTGCCTGGAGTGTCGACAGAGAAAAACTGTTTTTT	CAWSVDREKLFF
TRBV6-5	-	-	TRBJ2-1	TGTGCCAGCAGCCGGCCGGGTCCAACCAATGAGCAGTTCTTC	CASSRPGPTNEQFF
TRBV19	-	once	TRBJ2-2	TGTGCGACTCTCCCCAGGCAGGGGACCACCGGGGAGCTGTTTTTT	CATLPRQGTTGELFF
TRBV11-1	TRBD1	-	TRBJ1-5	TGTGCCAGCAGCCTTGGACAGGGAGCGGATCAGCCCCAGCATTTT	CASSLGQGADQPQHF
TRBV7-6	TRBD1	-	TRBJ1-1	TGTGCCAGCAGCTGGGACAGGGGGAGGAGAGGGAACACTGAAGCTTTCTTT	CASSWDRGRRGNTEAFF
TRBV7-2	-	-	TRBJ1-1	TGTGCCAGCAGCCCCCGAGGATCCCAGGGGTCAGCTTTCTTT	CASSPRGSQGSAFF
TRBV5-8	TRBD1	-	TRBJ2-7	TGTGCCAGCATCAAAGGGACAGGGAAGTCCTACGAGCAGTACTTC	CASIKGTGKSYEQYF
TRBV4-3	-	-	TRBJ1-1	TGCGCCAGCAGCCAAGGAAAACTACAGGGAAACACTGAAGCTTTCTTT	CASSQGKLQGNTEAFF
TRBV27	TRBD2	-	TRBJ2-7	TGTGCCAGCAGCCCAGACGCCGGTTGGACTAGCGGGATGAGGTACGAGCAGTACTTC	CASSPDAGWTSGMRYEQYF
TRBV5-1	-	-	TRBJ1-1	TGCGCCAGCAGCTTTTCAGGGAACACTGAAGCTTTCTTT	CASSFSGNTEAFF
TRBV5-6	TRBD1	-	TRBJ1-6	TGTGCCAGCAGCCGTGGGACAGGGGGACGTGATAATTCACCCCTCCACTTT	CASSRGTGGRDNSPLHF
TRBV7-2	TRBD1	-	TRBJ1-5	TGTGCCAGCAGCTTCCAGGGGGATCAGCCCCAGCATTTT	CASSFQGDQPQHF
TRBV3-1/TRBV3-2	-	-	TRBJ2-3	TGTGCCAGCAGCCAAGCGACTAGCACAGATACGCAGTATTTT	CASSQATSTDTQYF
TRBV30	-	-	TRBJ1-2	TGTGCCCACGAGCAGGGGCCCTATGGCTACACCTTC	CAHEQGPYGYTF
TRBV3-1/TRBV3-2	TRBD2	-	TRBJ2-1	TGTGCCAGCAGCGGGAAGGCCGGGACTAGCGGCAATGAGCAGTTCTTC	CASSGKAGTSGNEQFF
TRBV18	-	-	TRBJ1-2	TGTGCCAGCTCACTCGACAGTCAACTTCCATTCTATGGCTACACCTTC	CASSLDSQLPFYGYTF
TRBV30	TRBD2	once	TRBJ2-1	TGTGCCTGGACCACTAGCGGGAGTCGGTACAATGAGCAGTTCTTC	CAWTTSGSRYNEQFF
TRBV6-2/TRBV6-3	-	-	TRBJ1-5	TGTGCCAGCAGTTACCAATCAAATCAGCCCCAGCATTTT	CASSYQSNQPQHF
TRBV7-2	TRBD1	-	TRBJ1-1	TGTGCCAGCAGCACCCGACAGGGAAAAACTGAAGCTTTCTTT	CASSTRQGKTEAFF
TRBV5-1	TRBD2	-	TRBJ2-1	TGCGCCAGCAGCTTGGTATCTAGCGGGAATGATGAGCAGTTCTTC	CASSLVSSGNDEQFF
TRBV14	TRBD1	-	TRBJ2-7	TGTGCCAGCAGCACTCGGACAGGGCCCTACGAGCAGTACTTC	CASSTRTGPYEQYF
TRBV9	TRBD2	-	TRBJ2-3	TGTGCCAGCAGCGTAACGGCGGGGGGTAGCACAGATACGCAGTATTTT	CASSVTAGGSTDTQYF
TRBV18	TRBD1	-	TRBJ1-2	TGTGCCAGCTCACCCCCGGGAAGGGGGACAGGGGCACTATATGGCTACACCTTC	CASSPPGRGTGALYGYTF
TRBV19	-	-	TRBJ1-5	TGTGCCAGCGTCAGGGATAACAATAGCAATCAGCCCCAGCATTTT	CASVRDNNSNQPQHF
TRBV19	-	-	TRBJ1-1	TGTGCCAGTAGTATGAAGGGGAAGAGACATACTCTCAACACTGAAGCTTTCTTT	CASSMKGKRHTLNTEAFF
TRBV2	-	-	TRBJ2-5	TGTGCAACCCCGAAGGCTAGGGGAGAGACCCAGTACTTC	CATPKARGETQYF
TRBV6-5	-	-	TRBJ1-5	TGTGCCAGCAGGACAGGCCCGGACTTCTATCAGCCCCAGCATTTT	CASRTGPDFYQPQHF